One T cell receptor (beta chain) is described in this entry. The assay was immunoSEQ multiplex PCR, and TCRdb's table has in-frame clones only and misses some. The table records around 700,000 clones, less than 80% of them present only once. The sample originates from a study of shared clonotypes between healthy human individuals. The CDR3 is 16 amino acids. Trimming cost V 6 bases and J 3 bases; bases outside gene matches: 11. Germline CDR1 and CDR2: MDHEN and SYDVKM. The chain has TRBV28 and TRBJ1-5, with 7 nucleotides matching TRBD1. This receptor was taken from a woman under 40 in good health. The sequencing input was memory CD4+ T cells sorted from blood. The subset denotes: CD45RA-negative fraction. The CDR3 coding sequence is TGTGCCAGCAGCCGAGGGGGCGGATTGTCCAATCAGCCCCAGCATTTT. Its protein is CASSRGGGLSNQPQHF.